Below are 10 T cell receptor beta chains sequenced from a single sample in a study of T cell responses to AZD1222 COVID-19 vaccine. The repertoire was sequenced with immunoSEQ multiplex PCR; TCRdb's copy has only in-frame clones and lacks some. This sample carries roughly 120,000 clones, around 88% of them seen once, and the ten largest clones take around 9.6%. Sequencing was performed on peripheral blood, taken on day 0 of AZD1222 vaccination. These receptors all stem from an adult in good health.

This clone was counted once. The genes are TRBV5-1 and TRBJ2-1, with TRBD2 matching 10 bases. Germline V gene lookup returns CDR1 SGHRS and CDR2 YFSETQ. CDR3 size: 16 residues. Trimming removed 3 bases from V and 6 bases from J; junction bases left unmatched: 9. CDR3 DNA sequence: TGCGCCAGCAGCTCGGCCGGAGCGGGAGGGCTCAATGAGCAGTTCTTC. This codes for CASSSAGAGGLNEQFF.

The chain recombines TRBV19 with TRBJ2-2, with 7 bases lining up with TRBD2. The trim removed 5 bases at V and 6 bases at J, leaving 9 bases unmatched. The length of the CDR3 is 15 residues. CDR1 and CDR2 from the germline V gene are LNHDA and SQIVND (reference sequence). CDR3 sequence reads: CASSWGGYLAGELFF. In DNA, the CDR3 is TGTGCCAGTAGTTGGGGGGGGTATCTCGCCGGGGAGCTGTTTTTT.

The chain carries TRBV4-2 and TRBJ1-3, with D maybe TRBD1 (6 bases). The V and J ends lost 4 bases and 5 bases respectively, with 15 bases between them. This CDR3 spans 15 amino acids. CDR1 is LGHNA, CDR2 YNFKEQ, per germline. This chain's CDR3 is CASSLRRGTRNTIYF. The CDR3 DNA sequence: TGTGCCAGCAGCCTACGTAGGGGGACCAGAAACACCATATATTTT.

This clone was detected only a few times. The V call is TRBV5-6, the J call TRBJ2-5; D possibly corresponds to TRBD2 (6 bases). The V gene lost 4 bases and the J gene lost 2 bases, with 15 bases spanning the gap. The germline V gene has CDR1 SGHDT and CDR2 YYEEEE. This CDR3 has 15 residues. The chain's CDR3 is CASSLLRGRQETQYF. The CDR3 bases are TGTGCCAGCAGCCTGTTGAGAGGGAGGCAAGAGACCCAGTACTTC.

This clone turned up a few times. The CDR3 here is CASSLTVGGAPYYEQYF. In DNA, the CDR3 is TGTGCCAGCAGCTTGACGGTGGGAGGAGCTCCTTACTACGAGCAGTACTTC. The rearrangement uses TRBV11-3 and TRBJ2-7; D perhaps matches TRBD2 (6 bases). There are 17 residues in the CDR3. Trimming took 3 bases from V and 3 from J, leaving 21 bases between them. CDR1 and CDR2 (germline): SGHNT, YENEEA.

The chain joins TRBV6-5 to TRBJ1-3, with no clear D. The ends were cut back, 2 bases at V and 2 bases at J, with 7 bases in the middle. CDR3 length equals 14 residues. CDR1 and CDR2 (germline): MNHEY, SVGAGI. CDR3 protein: CASSYRSAGNTIYF. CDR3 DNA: TGTGCCAGCAGTTACAGGTCAGCTGGAAACACCATATATTTT.

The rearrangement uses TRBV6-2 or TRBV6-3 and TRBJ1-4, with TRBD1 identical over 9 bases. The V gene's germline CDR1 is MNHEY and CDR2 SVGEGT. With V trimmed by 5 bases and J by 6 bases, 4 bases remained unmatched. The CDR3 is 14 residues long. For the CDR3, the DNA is TGTGCCAGCAGTAGGACAGGGGTGGATGAAAAACTGTTTTTT. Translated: CASSRTGVDEKLFF.

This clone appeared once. CDR3 sequence reads: CASSLGLAGRTDTQYF. CDR3 DNA: TGCGCCAGCAGCTTGGGACTAGCGGGGCGCACAGATACGCAGTATTTT. The chain links TRBV5-1 to TRBJ2-3; 11 bases align to TRBD2. The germline V gene has CDR1 SGHRS and CDR2 YFSETQ. The CDR3 spans 16 residues. The trim removed 0 bases at V and 1 base at J, leaving 1 base unmatched.

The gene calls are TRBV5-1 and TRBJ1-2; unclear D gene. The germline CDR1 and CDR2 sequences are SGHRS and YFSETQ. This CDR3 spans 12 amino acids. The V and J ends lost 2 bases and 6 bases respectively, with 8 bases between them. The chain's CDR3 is CASSLNGDGYTF. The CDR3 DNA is TGCGCCAGCAGCTTAAACGGGGATGGCTACACCTTC.

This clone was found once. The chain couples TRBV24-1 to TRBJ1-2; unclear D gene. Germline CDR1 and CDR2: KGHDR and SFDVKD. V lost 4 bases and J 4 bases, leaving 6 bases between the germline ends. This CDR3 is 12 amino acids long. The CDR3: CATSEGSYGYTF. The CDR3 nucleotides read TGTGCCACCAGTGAGGGCAGCTATGGCTACACCTTC.